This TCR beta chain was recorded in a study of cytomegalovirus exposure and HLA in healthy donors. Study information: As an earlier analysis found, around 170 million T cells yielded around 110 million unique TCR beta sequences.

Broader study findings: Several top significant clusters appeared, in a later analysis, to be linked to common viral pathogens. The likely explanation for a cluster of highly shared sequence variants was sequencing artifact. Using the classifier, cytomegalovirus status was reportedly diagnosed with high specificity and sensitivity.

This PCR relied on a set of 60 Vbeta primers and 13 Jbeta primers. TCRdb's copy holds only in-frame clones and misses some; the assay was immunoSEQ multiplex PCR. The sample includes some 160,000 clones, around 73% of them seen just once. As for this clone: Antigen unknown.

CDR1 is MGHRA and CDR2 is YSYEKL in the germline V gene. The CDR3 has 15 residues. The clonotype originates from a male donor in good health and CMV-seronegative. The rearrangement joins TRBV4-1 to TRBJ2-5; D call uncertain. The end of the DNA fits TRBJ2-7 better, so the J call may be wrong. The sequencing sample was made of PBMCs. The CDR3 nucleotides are TGCGCCAGCAGCCAAGGGTTTGGGCCGACCTACGAGCAGTACTTC. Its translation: CASSQGFGPTYEQYF.